The 27 T cell receptor beta chains below were found in one sample sequenced in a study of naive and memory T cell subsets. An oligonucleotide containing a UMI was ligated to the 3' end of TCR cDNA. Amplification of ligated cDNA took four PCR rounds with SP2 and nested alpha and beta constant primers. TCRdb used MiXCR to reprocess the 5' RACE reads, holding one entry per CDR3 protein. The sample carries about 32,000 distinct CDR3 sequences, roughly 17% recorded once. These TCRs come from a female donor in good health.

This clonotype appeared many times. The chain links TRBV6-5 to TRBJ2-7; 12 nucleotides align to TRBD1. After removal of 7 bases from V and 5 bases from J, the junction contained 9 bases not matched to a gene. The germline V gene encodes CDR1 MNHEY and CDR2 SVGAGI. CDR3 length: 15 amino acids. CDR3 sequence reads: CASIGPGQGAHEQYF. CDR3 sequence (DNA): TGTGCCAGCATAGGTCCGGGACAGGGGGCTCACGAGCAGTACTTC.

The rearrangement uses TRBV6-4 and TRBJ2-7, with 9 positions matching TRBD1. V trimming: 6 bases; J trimming: 3 bases; junction bases outside the gene matches: 15. The CDR3 extends over 17 amino acids. CDR1 and CDR2 (germline): MRHNA, SNTAGT. In nucleotides, the CDR3 is TGTGCCAGCAGGCCCCGGGACAGGGTCTTAGCAAACTACGAGCAGTACTTC. Its translation: CASRPRDRVLANYEQYF.

Remarks on this clonotype: Just one base apart from a much larger clone, this may be a read error. The chain combines TRBV29-1 with TRBJ1-1; D not certain. The V and J ends lost 5 bases and 1 base respectively, with 14 bases between them. The CDR3 loop spans 14 amino acids. The V gene's germline CDR1 is SQVTM and CDR2 ANQGSEA. The CDR3 is CSVLKGTGNTEAFF. The CDR3, as DNA: TGCAGCGTTTTAAAAGGTACGGGGAACACTGAAGCTTTCTTT.

The rearrangement links TRBV10-2 to TRBJ2-5, with D unclear. Trimming took 0 bases from V and 10 from J, leaving 6 bases between them. The CDR3 consists of 11 residues. In germline, CDR1 is WSHSY, CDR2 SAAADI. The CDR3 spells CASSESKVQYF. CDR3 DNA sequence: TGCGCCAGCAGTGAGTCGAAGGTCCAGTACTTC.

This clonotype was found many times. The CDR3 here is CSVVKGSNYGYTF. In DNA form, the CDR3 reads TGCAGCGTTGTCAAAGGTTCTAACTATGGCTACACCTTC. This rearrangement joins TRBV29-1 to TRBJ1-2; no firm D call. The CDR3 has 13 amino acids. The V end lost 4 bases, the J end lost 0 bases, and 9 bases lay between the germline ends. Germline CDR1 and CDR2: SQVTM and ANQGSEA.

A few counts support this clonotype. This sequence joins TRBV7-6 and TRBJ2-3; D might be TRBD1 (6 bases). The ends were cut back, 5 bases at V and 1 base at J, with 19 bases in the middle. Germline values: CDR1 SGHVS, CDR2 FNYEAQ. The CDR3 length is 17 residues. CDR3 sequence (DNA): TGTGCCAGCAGCCTTAGAAGACAGGAGTTTCGCACAGATACGCAGTATTTT. Translation gives CASSLRRQEFRTDTQYF.

There are many counts of this clonotype. The chain recombines TRBV20-1 with TRBJ2-5, with 8 positions matching TRBD2. V was clipped by 3 bases and J by 5 bases; unmatched bases: 20. Germline V gene lookup returns CDR1 DFQATT and CDR2 SNEGSKA (reference sequence). The CDR3 spans 18 residues. The CDR3: CSASLMTDTGGSQETQYF. The CDR3 nucleotides are TGCAGTGCTAGTCTTATGACCGATACGGGGGGGAGTCAGGAGACCCAGTACTTC.

The chain employs TRBV10-3 and TRBJ1-5; maybe TRBD1 (5 bases). Germline lookup yields CDR1 ENHRY and CDR2 SYGVKD. The CDR3 length is 15 residues. Deletions cut 0 bases from V and 7 bases from J, with 13 bases between. The DNA for the CDR3 is TGTGCCATCAGTGAGTCGGGCCAAGAGGGGCAGCCCCAGCATTTT. Translation gives CAISESGQEGQPQHF.

The chain joins TRBV7-6 to TRBJ1-5; D remains ambiguous. The CDR3 is made up of 13 amino acids. Trimming shortened V by 0 bases and J by 7 bases, and 7 bases separated the two germline ends. The V gene's germline CDR1 is SGHVS and CDR2 FNYEAQ. For the CDR3, the DNA is TGTGCCAGCAGCTTAGCCCTGCACCAGCCCCAGCATTTT. Translated, it gives CASSLALHQPQHF.

This clonotype has a count of ten or more. V is TRBV29-1 and J is TRBJ2-3; 7 bases map to TRBD1. V trimming: 6 bases; J trimming: 3 bases; junction bases outside the gene matches: 9. From germline, CDR1 is SQVTM and CDR2 ANQGSEA. The CDR3 is 14 amino acids. This CDR3 reads CSVQGVRGTDTQYF. As DNA, the CDR3 is TGCAGCGTCCAGGGGGTCAGGGGTACAGATACGCAGTATTTT.

This clonotype occurred a few times. CDR3 DNA sequence: TGCAGTGCTTTTGGACTAGCGGGGGGTTCTTACAATGAGCAGTTCTTC. Protein: CSAFGLAGGSYNEQFF. This chain joins TRBV20-1 and TRBJ2-1, with 14 bases matching TRBD2. This CDR3 is built from 16 residues. V trimming: 5 bases; J trimming: 4 bases; junction bases outside the gene matches: 7. The germline CDR1 and CDR2 sequences are DFQATT and SNEGSKA (reference sequence).

In its sample, this clonotype was seen a few times. The J gene is TRBJ1-1, the V gene TRBV10-3, with D possibly TRBD1 on 5 matching bases. Germline CDR1 ENHRY, CDR2 SYGVKD. The CDR3 length is 13 residues. Trimming shortened V by 6 bases and J by 4 bases, and 12 bases separated the two germline ends. This CDR3 is CAIRGTSSTEAFF. The DNA for the CDR3 is TGTGCCATCAGGGGGACCTCGAGCACTGAAGCTTTCTTT.

This clonotype has at least ten counts. The V and J genes are TRBV29-1 and TRBJ2-3; D may be TRBD1 (5 bases). Between the trimmed V and J ends, which lost 1 base and 2 bases, there was a span of 10 bases. CDR3 length equals 14 residues. The germline V gene encodes CDR1 SQVTM and CDR2 ANQGSEA. The CDR3 DNA reads TGCAGCGTTGAAGGACAGCTATACACAGATACGCAGTATTTT. Translated: CSVEGQLYTDTQYF.

The gene calls are TRBV12-3 or TRBV12-4 and TRBJ1-1; D is uncertain. V was clipped by 6 bases and J by 1 base, with 9 bases between them. The CDR3 is made up of 13 amino acids. The CDR3 nucleotides are TGTGCCAGCAGGGGCCCGGGGAACACTGAAGCTTTCTTT. Amino acid sequence: CASRGPGNTEAFF.

This clonotype was found many times. This CDR3 reads CSVGLPFNEQFF. For the CDR3, the DNA is TGCAGCGTGGGACTACCGTTCAATGAGCAGTTCTTC. The V and J genes are TRBV29-1 and TRBJ2-1; 7 bases align to TRBD2. From germline, CDR1 is SQVTM and CDR2 ANQGSEA. The CDR3 has 12 amino acids. The junction had 5 bases not matched to a gene; V was cut back by 6 bases and J by 6 bases.

For this clonotype: Relative to the germline gene, one junction end is altered; a read error may explain this. The rearrangement links TRBV10-2 to TRBJ1-2; unclear D gene. This CDR3 region has 13 residues. CDR1 and CDR2 from the germline V gene are WSHSY and SAAADI. Here the CDR3 reads CASSGQTNYGDTF. The CDR3 region has the DNA TGCGCCAGCAGTGGGCAGACTAACTATGGCGACACCTTC.

This rearrangement joins TRBV7-2 to TRBJ2-1, with 11 bases fitting TRBD2. The CDR3 has 17 amino acids. The trim removed 6 bases at V and 0 bases at J, leaving 7 bases unmatched. From germline, CDR1 is SGHTA and CDR2 FQGNSA. The CDR3 bases are TGTGCCAGCAGGGTAGCGGGGGGGATTAGCTCCTACAATGAGCAGTTCTTC. Translation gives CASRVAGGISSYNEQFF.

This clonotype was counted only a few times. This chain links TRBV10-3 with TRBJ2-7, with 7 nucleotides matching TRBD2. The J segment lost 2 bases and the V segment lost 11 bases, leaving 6 bases of the junction unmatched. Looked up from germline, CDR1 is ENHRY and CDR2 is SYGVKD. The length of the CDR3 is 12 residues. CDR3 bases: TGTGCCCCCCCGGGGGGAGCCTACGAGCAGTACTTC. Translating it yields CAPPGGAYEQYF.

This clonotype has a count of ten or more. This chain joins TRBV6-5 and TRBJ1-5, with D perhaps TRBD1 (6 bases). Trimming left V 6 bases short and J 1 base short, with 10 bases between. The CDR3 has 14 amino acids. CDR1 MNHEY and CDR2 SVGAGI come from the germline V gene. CDR3 in DNA: TGTGCCAGCAGAGCGGACAGAAGCAATCAGCCCCAGCATTTT. Protein sequence: CASRADRSNQPQHF.

This clonotype occurred many times. The chain has TRBV25-1 and TRBJ2-7; D might be TRBD2 (6 bases). Trimming cost V 4 bases and J 0 bases, with 7 bases left between them. The CDR3 is 13 residues long. The germline V gene has CDR1 MGHDK and CDR2 SYGVNS. The CDR3 region has the DNA TGTGCCAGCAGTGCGACTAGCTCCTACGAGCAGTACTTC. The encoded protein is CASSATSSYEQYF.

The V and J genes are TRBV7-9 and TRBJ2-1; D could derive from TRBD1 or TRBD2 (5 bases each). Germline CDR1 is SEHNR and CDR2 is FQNEAQ (reference sequence). Trimming left V 4 bases short and J 6 bases short, with 22 bases between. The CDR3 consists of 17 residues. This chain's CDR3 is CASSYILGADRRNEQFF. The CDR3, as DNA: TGTGCCAGCAGCTACATTCTCGGGGCCGACCGCCGCAATGAGCAGTTCTTC.

Ten or more counts support this clonotype. The rearrangement uses TRBV29-1 and TRBJ2-7, with 10 nucleotides matching TRBD1. J was trimmed by 4 bases and V by 7 bases; bases with no gene match: 10. This CDR3 is built from 14 residues. The germline CDR1 and CDR2 sequences are SQVTM and ANQGSEA. The CDR3 here is CSAVPGTGAYEQYF. CDR3 DNA sequence: TGCAGCGCCGTTCCCGGGACAGGGGCATACGAGCAGTACTTC.

This clonotype was found a few times. The chain combines TRBV18 with TRBJ2-7; D perhaps matches TRBD1 (5 bases). Germline V gene lookup returns CDR1 KGHSH and CDR2 LQKENI. CDR3 length equals 14 residues. V gave up 3 bases and J gave up 0 bases, with 9 bases separating them. The chain's CDR3 is CASSPGQSSYEQYF. The DNA of the CDR3 is TGTGCCAGCTCACCGGGGCAGAGCTCCTACGAGCAGTACTTC.

This clonotype was seen a handful of times. The chain joins TRBV6-5 to TRBJ1-1, with TRBD1 matching 7 bases. The CDR3 contains 13 residues. Germline CDR1 is MNHEY and CDR2 is SVGAGI. J was trimmed by 5 bases and V by 2 bases; bases with no gene match: 2. CDR3 loop: CASSYQTGTEAFF. The CDR3 DNA sequence: TGTGCCAGCAGTTACCAGACAGGGACTGAAGCTTTCTTT.

This clonotype occurred many times. The genes are TRBV19 and TRBJ2-2, with D possibly being TRBD2 (6 bases). V gave up 7 bases and J gave up 7 bases, with 28 bases separating them. The CDR3 spans 18 residues. CDR1 and CDR2 (germline): LNHDA, SQIVND (reference sequence). As DNA, the CDR3 is TGTGCCAGTAATTCCCGGGACGCGGGGAGGTTTTCGAGCGGGGAGCTGTTTTTT. Translated, it gives CASNSRDAGRFSSGELFF.

This clonotype turned up a few times. The genes are TRBV6-6 and TRBJ1-4; D unresolved. V was pared by 4 bases and J by 8 bases, with 14 bases between. CDR1 is MNHNY and CDR2 is SVGAGI in the germline V gene (reference sequence). CDR3 size: 14 residues. CDR3 amino acids: CASSSQKGGEKLFF. The CDR3 DNA follows: TGTGCCAGCAGTTCCCAGAAGGGCGGGGAAAAACTGTTTTTT.

By share, this clonotype ranks as medium-sized (0.01 to 0.1%). This rearrangement joins TRBV20-1 to TRBJ2-1; possibly TRBD1 or TRBD2 for D (5 bases each). The CDR3 totals 14 residues. The germline V and J ends were trimmed by 3 bases and 3 bases, with 12 bases remaining between them. Germline V gene sequence: CDR1 DFQATT, CDR2 SNEGSKA (reference sequence). CDR3 in amino acids: CSASVGGFYNEQFF. The DNA of the CDR3 is TGCAGTGCTAGCGTTGGGGGTTTCTACAATGAGCAGTTCTTC.